This passage covers 30 T cell receptor beta chains from one sample sequenced in a study of shared clonotypes between healthy human individuals. Assay used: immunoSEQ multiplex PCR; TCRdb lists only in-frame clones, some missing. In the table there are 600,000 to 750,000 clones, roughly 88% of which are singletons. The specimen sequenced was memory CD8+ T cells from PBMCs. Stated subset: CD45RO+ cells pooled with CCR7-negative TemRA cells. Receptor source: a man aged 18-30 years in good health. Some clones in this sample may be carry-over from other donors' samples.

This chain uses TRBV15 with TRBJ2-1, with 10 bases aligning to TRBD2. Per germline, CDR1 LNHNV and CDR2 YYDKDF (reference sequence). The CDR3 covers 18 residues. The V and J ends lost 2 bases and 0 bases, in that order; junction bases with no gene match: 7. The CDR3 nucleotides read TGTGCCACCAGCAGACCGGCGGTAGCGGGAGGCTCCTACAATGAGCAGTTCTTC. Translation gives CATSRPAVAGGSYNEQFF.

This chain uses TRBV7-9 with TRBJ1-1; unclear D gene. This CDR3 has 13 amino acids. CDR1 and CDR2 (germline): SEHNR, FQNEAQ (reference sequence). Trimming cost V 0 bases and J 8 bases, with 10 bases left between them. The CDR3: CASSLAGYAEAFF. In DNA form, the CDR3 reads TGTGCCAGCAGCTTAGCAGGGTATGCGGAAGCTTTCTTT. Combining the CDR3 with reference TRBV7-9 and TRBJ1-1 gives the whole variable domain DTGVSQNPRHKITKRGQNVTFRCDPISEHNRLYWYRQTLGQGPEFLTYFQNEAQLEKSRLLSDRFSAERPKGSFSTLEIQRTEQGDSAMYLCASSLAGYAEAFFGQGTRLTVV.

This clone was seen a handful of times. This chain links TRBV27 with TRBJ1-4; TRBD1 matches at 7 bases. The V segment lost 8 bases and the J segment 0 bases; nucleotides outside the gene matches: 3. The CDR3 is 14 residues long. CDR1 and CDR2 (germline): MNHEY, SMNVEV (reference sequence). The CDR3 loop reads CASADRATNEKLFF. The CDR3 DNA is TGTGCCAGCGCCGACAGGGCAACTAATGAAAAACTGTTTTTT.

This clone appeared once. This chain joins TRBV27 and TRBJ1-1; possible D gene TRBD1, 5 bases. CDR1 is MNHEY and CDR2 is SMNVEV in the germline V gene (reference sequence). The CDR3 loop spans 14 amino acids. V was shortened by 2 bases and J by 4 bases, with 11 bases between the two germline ends. The CDR3 loop is CASSLNIRGTEAFF. The CDR3 nucleotides read TGTGCCAGCAGTTTAAACATAAGGGGCACTGAAGCTTTCTTT.

Only one count was recorded for this clone. The rearrangement joins TRBV4-1 to TRBJ2-3; the D gene could be TRBD1 or TRBD2 (6 bases each). CDR3 length: 17 amino acids. The germline V and J ends were trimmed by 2 bases and 3 bases, with 18 bases remaining between them. Germline CDR1 reads MGHRA; CDR2 reads YSYEKL. CDR3 sequence: CASSQSQIRGLTDTQYF. The CDR3 DNA reads as TGCGCCAGCAGCCAATCGCAGATCAGGGGACTTACAGATACGCAGTATTTT.

This clone came up a few times. The J gene is TRBJ1-1, the V gene TRBV6-4; the match to TRBD1 covers 8 bases. J gave up 1 base and V 4 bases, and 5 bases lay outside the gene matches. There are 15 residues in the CDR3. Germline values: CDR1 MRHNA, CDR2 SNTAGT. The CDR3 loop is CASSAQGAPNTEAFF. CDR3 nucleotide sequence: TGTGCCAGCAGTGCGCAGGGGGCCCCGAACACTGAAGCTTTCTTT.

In DNA form, the CDR3 reads TGTGCCAGCAGTTTCAACCGGGACCTCTACGAGCAGTACTTC. The encoded protein is CASSFNRDLYEQYF. J is TRBJ2-7 and V is TRBV28; TRBD1 or TRBD2 may be the D gene (5 bases each). The CDR3 length is 14 residues. Germline assignment: CDR1 MDHEN and CDR2 SYDVKM. V gave up 3 bases and J gave up 3 bases, with 12 bases separating them.

The chain carries TRBV6-1 and TRBJ1-2; a weak D match, TRBD1 (5 bases). CDR1 and CDR2 (germline): MNHNS, SASEGT. V shed 11 bases and J shed 8 bases, with 18 bases lying between them. CDR3 length equals 12 residues. In DNA, the CDR3 is TGTGCCTCCCAGGGCCTTTATTGGGGCTACACCTTC. It translates to CASQGLYWGYTF.

The chain joins TRBV5-4 to TRBJ2-7, with 8 bases lining up with TRBD2. The length of the CDR3 is 16 residues. The germline gives CDR1 SGHNT, CDR2 YYREEE (reference sequence). The J segment lost 2 bases and the V segment lost 2 bases, leaving 9 bases of the junction unmatched. CDR3 DNA sequence: TGTGCCAGCAGCTTAAAAGGGGGACTAGAGGCCTACGAGCAGTACTTC. Translation gives CASSLKGGLEAYEQYF.

The chain has TRBV11-3 and TRBJ2-7; no reliable D call. CDR1 and CDR2 (germline): SGHNT, YENEEA. The CDR3 runs 13 residues. V lost 3 bases and J 3 bases, leaving 9 bases between the germline ends. CDR3 DNA: TGTGCCAGCAGCTTTGCTAGTAACTACGAGCAGTACTTC. This gives the protein CASSFASNYEQYF.

The CDR3 loop is CASSVGPGTDYGYTF. The CDR3 nucleotides read TGTGCCAGCAGCGTAGGGCCGGGTACGGACTATGGCTACACCTTC. The chain uses TRBV9 and TRBJ1-2, with D unresolved. Trimming stripped 0 bases from V and 3 bases from J, with 12 bases between. This CDR3 is built from 15 residues. Germline CDR1 reads SGDLS; CDR2 reads YYNGEE.

CDR3 protein: CASSLRTGTNEKLFF. The CDR3 DNA reads as TGTGCCAGCAGTTTGCGGACAGGAACTAATGAAAAACTGTTTTTT. The chain uses TRBV6-6 and TRBJ1-4, with 7 bases aligning to TRBD1. The V gene's germline CDR1 is MNHNY and CDR2 SVGAGI (reference sequence). The junction had 3 bases not matched to a gene; V was cut back by 4 bases and J by 1 base. CDR3 size: 15 residues.

This sequence joins TRBV7-8 and TRBJ2-7, with D possibly matching TRBD1 (6 bases). Trimming left V 1 base short and J 5 bases short, with 15 bases between. The germline gives CDR1 SGHVS, CDR2 FQNEAQ. This CDR3 has 15 amino acids. DNA of the CDR3: TGTGCCAGCAGCTTAGGAGGGCTAAAGGGGGACGAGCAGTACTTC. It is translated as CASSLGGLKGDEQYF.

This chain connects TRBV5-6 to TRBJ1-1, with D maybe TRBD1 (6 bases). The germline CDR1 and CDR2 sequences are SGHDT and YYEEEE. CDR3 size: 15 residues. Trimming took 5 bases from V and 0 from J, leaving 14 bases between them. CDR3 DNA sequence: TGTGCCAGCAGTAAAACAGGGTATGTGAACACTGAAGCTTTCTTT. This encodes CASSKTGYVNTEAFF.

This clone was seen once. V gene TRBV6-1 combines with J gene TRBJ2-3, with D unclear. The length of the CDR3 is 15 residues. The V gene lost 0 bases and the J gene lost 7 bases, with 14 bases spanning the gap. CDR1 is MNHNS and CDR2 is SASEGT in the germline V gene. Here the CDR3 reads CASSEALLASYTQYF. The DNA for the CDR3 is TGTGCCAGCAGTGAAGCGCTTCTCGCTTCCTATACGCAGTATTTT.

The chain joins TRBV4-1 to TRBJ2-1, with 7 nucleotides matching TRBD2. This CDR3 is 17 amino acids long. Looked up from germline, CDR1 is MGHRA and CDR2 is YSYEKL. Germline trimming cut 2 bases from V and 0 bases from J; bases unmatched to any gene: 7. CDR3 DNA: TGCGCCAGCAGCCAATGGTTCGGGAGGTACTCCTACAATGAGCAGTTCTTC. This translates into CASSQWFGRYSYNEQFF.

V gene TRBV6-6 combines with J gene TRBJ2-7; TRBD2 is a possible D gene (6 bases). V lost 7 bases to trimming and J lost 2 bases, with 18 bases between them. This CDR3 spans 15 amino acids. The V gene's germline CDR1 is MNHNY and CDR2 SVGAGI (reference sequence). CDR3 coding DNA: TGTGCCAGCAAGGGTTTCGGCGGGATTGCCTACGAGCAGTACTTC. It translates to CASKGFGGIAYEQYF.

This sequence joins TRBV27 and TRBJ2-4, with D possibly matching TRBD1 (6 bases). Trimming removed 6 bases at V and 2 bases at J, with 17 bases between. The CDR3 runs to 16 residues. Per the germline V gene, CDR1 is MNHEY and CDR2 is SMNVEV (reference sequence). In nucleotides, the CDR3 is TGTGCCAGCAGGGCGGAACTAGGGGGACCCAAAAACATTCAGTACTTC. As protein: CASRAELGGPKNIQYF.

This rearrangement joins TRBV7-2 to TRBJ2-1; D is tentatively TRBD1 or TRBD2 (6 bases each). The germline V and J ends were trimmed by 3 bases and 2 bases, with 14 bases remaining between them. From germline, CDR1 is SGHTA and CDR2 FQGNSA. The CDR3 contains 16 residues. The CDR3 loop is CASSLEGRGAYNEQFF. The CDR3 nucleotides read TGTGCCAGCAGCTTGGAAGGAAGGGGGGCCTACAATGAGCAGTTCTTC.

This clone was seen a few times. The genes are TRBV7-9 and TRBJ2-3; D is undetermined. The germline V gene encodes CDR1 SEHNR and CDR2 FQNEAQ (reference sequence). V lost 5 bases and J 4 bases, leaving 7 bases between the germline ends. The CDR3 runs 12 residues. The CDR3, as DNA: TGTGCCAGCAGCCGAGGTGCAGATACGCAGTATTTT. This gives the protein CASSRGADTQYF.

The chain combines TRBV13 with TRBJ1-5; TRBD1 is a possible D gene (5 bases). Germline V gene sequence: CDR1 PRHDT, CDR2 FYEKMQ (reference sequence). This CDR3 contains 15 residues. Between the trimmed V and J ends, which lost 8 bases and 1 base, there was a span of 15 bases. CDR3 DNA: TGTGCCAGCGCGGCAGGGTCAAGCAGCAATCAGCCCCAGCATTTT. Amino acids: CASAAGSSSNQPQHF. Full variable domain (remainder filled in from reference TRBV13 and TRBJ1-5): AAGVIQSPRHLIKEKRETATLKCYPIPRHDTVYWYQQGPGQDPQFLISFYEKMQSDKGSIPDRFSAQQFSDYHSELNMSSLELGDSALYFCASAAGSSSNQPQHFGDGTRLSIL.

The V call is TRBV11-2, the J call TRBJ2-3; the D gene is possibly TRBD1 (6 bases). The CDR3 contains 15 residues. V was trimmed by 6 bases and J by 2 bases, leaving 15 bases between them. Germline V CDR1 and CDR2: SGHAT, FQNNGV. CDR3 bases: TGTGCCAGCAGTTTAACAGGGTTCTTCACAGATACGCAGTATTTT. Its protein is CASSLTGFFTDTQYF.

This rearrangement joins TRBV6-1 to TRBJ2-3; 8 positions match TRBD1. V shed 1 base, J shed 5 bases, and the junction held 8 bases outside the gene matches. The CDR3 contains 16 residues. Germline CDR1 and CDR2: MNHNS and SASEGT. The CDR3 is CASSEGSRGLRDTQYF. The CDR3 DNA reads TGTGCCAGCAGTGAAGGTTCCAGGGGGCTTAGAGATACGCAGTATTTT.

The chain couples TRBV2 to TRBJ2-7; D ambiguous. Germline V gene lookup returns CDR1 SNHLY and CDR2 FYNNEI. The CDR3 consists of 10 residues. V gave up 7 bases and J gave up 2 bases, with 3 bases separating them. CDR3 DNA sequence: TGTGCCAGCAATACCTACGAGCAGTACTTC. Its protein is CASNTYEQYF.

The rearrangement joins TRBV28 to TRBJ2-5, with 10 bases lining up with TRBD2. The germline V gene has CDR1 MDHEN and CDR2 SYDVKM. V shed 4 bases and J 5 bases; nucleotides not matched to a gene: 16. The CDR3 is made up of 18 amino acids. The CDR3 protein is CASSSHREGAGGHETQYF. In nucleotides, the CDR3 is TGTGCCAGCAGTTCCCACCGCGAAGGAGCGGGAGGGCATGAGACCCAGTACTTC.

On this clone: Because the CDR3's place on the DNA is in doubt, the DNA is left out and the CDR3 is given as listed by TCRdb. The V gene is TRBV9, the J gene TRBJ2-3; whether TRBD2, the table's D call, matches the DNA was not checked. Germline lookup yields CDR1 SGDLS and CDR2 YYNGEE. The CDR3 is 12 residues long, counting both termini. This CDR3 is CASSVGGGIPYF.

J is TRBJ2-7 and V is TRBV5-1; tentative D call: TRBD2 (6 bases). The length of the CDR3 is 15 residues. The germline CDR1 and CDR2 sequences are SGHRS and YFSETQ. V shed 0 bases and J shed 4 bases, with 14 bases lying between them. The CDR3 coding sequence is TGCGCCAGCAGCTTGGTTAACGGGAGTTCTTACGAGCAGTACTTC. This gives the protein CASSLVNGSSYEQYF.

This chain joins TRBV6-1 and TRBJ1-1; no definite D call. Looked up from germline, CDR1 is MNHNS and CDR2 is SASEGT. V was cut by 6 bases and J by 6 bases, with 17 bases left in between. CDR3 size: 14 residues. This CDR3 is CASRDQADVPEAFF. Written as DNA, the CDR3 is TGTGCCAGCAGGGACCAGGCAGACGTACCTGAAGCTTTCTTT.

The J gene is TRBJ2-7, the V gene TRBV27; 8 bases agree with TRBD1. The J segment lost 6 bases and the V segment lost 5 bases, leaving 3 bases of the junction unmatched. The CDR3 consists of 12 residues. Germline CDR1 is MNHEY and CDR2 is SMNVEV (reference sequence). The CDR3 sequence is CASSNTGGEQYF. For the CDR3, the DNA is TGTGCCAGCAGTAACACAGGGGGCGAGCAGTACTTC.

This clone came up once. The chain is built from TRBV6-1 and TRBJ2-7; D is perhaps TRBD2 (6 bases). CDR3 size: 15 residues. The V gene's germline CDR1 is MNHNS and CDR2 SASEGT. The V end was cut by 3 bases, the J end by 2 bases, with 14 bases between. The CDR3 DNA sequence: TGTGCCAGCAGTGAGCGGGGTACGGGTCCCTACGAGCAGTACTTC. It codes for CASSERGTGPYEQYF.